The 26 T cell receptor beta chains below come from one sample, sequenced in a study of blood T cells in healthy people across ages. A second roughly 7 to 11 cycle PCR used barcoded and J-beta primers. TCRdb processed the 5' RACE reads anew with MiXCR; each CDR3 protein has one entry. The sample holds 450,000 to 700,000 distinct CDR3 sequences, approximately 25% seen once. The sequencing sample was made of blood. These receptors were collected from a woman in her 70s in good health.

This clonotype was seen a few times. V and J are TRBV24-1 and TRBJ2-1, with 9 bases fitting TRBD1. With V trimmed by 3 bases and J by 8 bases, 10 bases remained unmatched. The CDR3 length is 16 residues. Germline-derived CDR1 and CDR2 are KGHDR and SFDVKD. In DNA, the CDR3 is TGTGCCACCAGTGATGGCCCGGGACAGGGTGATGATGAGCAGTTCTTC. This translates into CATSDGPGQGDDEQFF.

V and J are TRBV5-1 and TRBJ1-1, with TRBD1 identical over 7 bases. The germline CDR1 and CDR2 sequences are SGHRS and YFSETQ. The ends lost 4 bases at V and 3 bases at J; junction bases unmatched: 6. This CDR3 has 14 residues. CDR3 in amino acids: CASSLTGPDTEAFF. Here the CDR3 DNA reads TGCGCCAGCAGCCTGACAGGGCCCGACACTGAAGCTTTCTTT.

This chain connects TRBV29-1 to TRBJ2-5, with 10 nucleotides matching TRBD2. Germline CDR1 is SQVTM and CDR2 is ANQGSEA. V lost 7 bases to trimming and J lost 5 bases; unmatched junction nucleotides: 4. This CDR3 spans 12 amino acids. CDR3 nucleotides: TGCAGCGCCGGAGCGGGGGGGGAGACCCAGTACTTC. It is translated as CSAGAGGETQYF.

The chain links TRBV27 to TRBJ2-1, with D perhaps being TRBD1 or TRBD2 (5 bases each). V lost 4 bases, J lost 5 bases, and 12 bases lay in between. The CDR3 is 14 residues long. Per the germline V gene, CDR1 is MNHEY and CDR2 is SMNVEV (reference sequence). The CDR3 sequence is CASSSGRRDNEQFF. The CDR3 nucleotides read TGTGCCAGCAGTTCGGGACGGAGAGACAATGAGCAGTTCTTC.

This clonotype came up many times. This chain uses TRBV11-2 with TRBJ2-2; D remains ambiguous. The CDR3 consists of 17 residues. Trimming removed 6 bases from V and 1 base from J, with 18 bases in between. Germline-derived CDR1 and CDR2 are SGHAT and FQNNGV. CDR3 sequence reads: CASRPRMGIRNTGELFF. The CDR3 DNA is TGTGCCAGCAGGCCCCGGATGGGGATAAGGAACACCGGGGAGCTGTTTTTT.

This clonotype was counted between two and nine times. This chain uses TRBV9 with TRBJ2-3; 9 nucleotides line up with TRBD2. V dropped 0 bases and J dropped 6; count of bases not matched to a gene: 8. Germline CDR1 SGDLS, CDR2 YYNGEE. The CDR3 length is 16 residues. The CDR3 loop reads CASSVVAGAIVDTQYF. The CDR3 DNA reads as TGTGCCAGCAGCGTAGTAGCGGGGGCCATTGTCGATACGCAGTATTTT. The full variable domain, in which reference TRBV9 and TRBJ2-3 provide the parts outside the CDR3, is DSGVTQTPKHLITATGQRVTLRCSPRSGDLSVYWYQQSLDQGLQFLIQYYNGEERAKGNILERFSAQQFPDLHSELNLSSLELGDSALYFCASSVVAGAIVDTQYFGPGTRLTVL.

The genes are TRBV7-3 and TRBJ2-5; TRBD2 agrees at 8 bases. TRBJ2-1 explains the end of the DNA better; the J call may be wrong. CDR1 is SGHTA, CDR2 FQGTGA, per germline. The CDR3 consists of 17 residues. CDR3 nucleotides: TGTGCCAGCAGCTTAACGGCCCCGGGGGGGCATAGGAATGAGCAGTTCTTC. Its protein is CASSLTAPGGHRNEQFF.

In this sample, this clonotype turned up a few times. The V gene is TRBV20-1, the J gene TRBJ1-1; D is possibly TRBD1 (6 bases). The CDR3 is 14 amino acids. V was cut by 4 bases and J by 1 base, with 13 bases left in between. Germline-derived CDR1 and CDR2 are DFQATT and SNEGSKA (reference sequence). The CDR3 reads CSAISGTRNTEAFF. CDR3 sequence (DNA): TGCAGTGCTATCAGTGGGACAAGGAACACTGAAGCTTTCTTT.

V usage is TRBV5-1 and J usage is TRBJ2-7; D might be TRBD1 (5 bases). The CDR3 is 15 residues long. CDR1 SGHRS and CDR2 YFSETQ come from the germline V gene. Trimming left V 1 base short and J 1 base short, with 12 bases between. CDR3 sequence reads: CASSLPRDSSYEQYF. The CDR3, as DNA: TGCGCCAGCAGCTTGCCCCGAGACAGTTCCTACGAGCAGTACTTC. Using reference TRBV5-1 and TRBJ2-7 for the parts outside the CDR3, the full variable domain is KAGVTQTPRYLIKTRGQQVTLSCSPISGHRSVSWYQQTPGQGLQFLFEYFSETQRNKGNFPGRFSGRQFSNSRSEMNVSTLELGDSALYLCASSLPRDSSYEQYFGPGTRLTVT.

The chain has TRBV6-2 or TRBV6-3 and TRBJ1-2; D not certain. The CDR3 loop spans 15 amino acids. The V gene's germline CDR1 is MNHEY and CDR2 SVGEGT. The germline V and J ends were trimmed by 7 bases and 4 bases, with 19 bases remaining between them. In DNA form, the CDR3 reads TGTGCCAGCACCCAGGCGTGGGAAACTAGCTATGGCTACACCTTC. Protein sequence: CASTQAWETSYGYTF.

This clonotype was counted only a few times. V and J are TRBV14 and TRBJ2-1, with TRBD1 identical over 11 bases. V trimming: 4 bases; J trimming: 8 bases; junction bases outside the gene matches: 7. The germline CDR1 and CDR2 sequences are SGHDN and FVKESK. CDR3 length: 15 residues. The CDR3 loop is CASSRDWTGGDEQFF. The CDR3 DNA is TGTGCCAGCAGCCGAGACTGGACAGGGGGCGATGAGCAGTTCTTC. The full variable domain, with the rest looked up from reference TRBV14 and TRBJ2-1, is EAGVTQFPSHSVIEKGQTVTLRCDPISGHDNLYWYRRVMGKEIKFLLHFVKESKQDESGMPNNRFLAERTGGTYSTLKVQPAELEDSGVYFCASSRDWTGGDEQFFGPGTRLTVL.

Concerning this clonotype itself: At one end the junction does not follow the germline gene, possibly because of a read error. The rearrangement joins TRBV6-2 or TRBV6-3 to TRBJ2-1; the match to TRBD2 covers 13 bases. CDR3 length: 16 residues. CDR1 is MNHEY and CDR2 is SVGEGT in the germline V gene. The chain's CDR3 is CAGRSTSGGIYNEQFF. As DNA, the CDR3 is TGTGCCGGCAGATCGACTAGCGGGGGGATTTACAATGAGCAGTTCTTC.

Only a few counts were recorded for this clonotype. The V and J genes are TRBV12-3 or TRBV12-4 and TRBJ1-4; a weak D match, TRBD1 (5 bases). V lost 4 bases, J lost 4 bases, and 10 bases lay in between. The CDR3 sequence is 14 residues long. This chain's CDR3 is CASSSRVGNEKLFF. CDR3 nucleotides: TGTGCCAGCAGTTCCAGGGTCGGTAATGAAAAACTGTTTTTT.

The table lists this clonotype with a few counts. The chain employs TRBV12-3 or TRBV12-4 and TRBJ1-2, with D possibly TRBD1 on 5 matching bases. CDR3 length: 15 amino acids. V lost 5 bases to trimming and J lost 5 bases, with 18 bases between them. The CDR3 coding sequence is TGTGCCAGCAGTCTCGGGACCCCAAATGGATATGGCTACACCTTC. Encoded protein: CASSLGTPNGYGYTF.

This clonotype has just a few counts. The rearrangement uses TRBV6-2 or TRBV6-3 and TRBJ2-7; D is unresolved. Trimming pared 8 bases from V and 4 bases from J, leaving 18 bases between. The germline V gene encodes CDR1 MNHEY and CDR2 SVGEGT. This CDR3 comprises 14 residues. CDR3 nucleotides: TGTGCCAGCCAACCGACGAGGTCACTTTACGAGCAGTACTTC. Its protein is CASQPTRSLYEQYF.

This clonotype showed up just a few times. The chain employs TRBV7-2 and TRBJ1-1, with 10 bases fitting TRBD1. The J segment lost 3 bases and the V segment lost 4 bases, leaving 5 bases of the junction unmatched. This CDR3 is 15 amino acids long. The V gene's germline CDR1 is SGHTA and CDR2 FQGNSA. The CDR3 DNA sequence: TGTGCCAGCAGCTCGGGACAGGGGATTTACACTGAAGCTTTCTTT. It codes for CASSSGQGIYTEAFF.

This clonotype was recorded only once. The chain uses TRBV6-2 or TRBV6-3 and TRBJ2-3; D may be TRBD2 (6 bases). The germline V and J ends were trimmed by 6 bases and 7 bases, with 14 bases remaining between them. Germline CDR1 is MNHEY and CDR2 is SVGEGT. This CDR3 has 13 amino acids. The CDR3 DNA is TGTGCCAGCAGGGGGACGGGGAGGAATACGCAGTATTTT. Encoded protein: CASRGTGRNTQYF.

This clonotype was recorded many times. CDR3 region: CAIRSSSGGTDTQYF. CDR3 bases: TGTGCCATCAGGTCCTCTAGCGGGGGCACAGATACGCAGTATTTT. The chain couples TRBV10-3 to TRBJ2-3, with TRBD2 matching 9 bases. This CDR3 spans 15 amino acids. Germline lookup yields CDR1 ENHRY and CDR2 SYGVKD. Trimming removed 6 bases from V and 1 base from J; junction bases left unmatched: 5.

This clonotype was found a few times. This chain connects TRBV4-2 to TRBJ2-7; D gene unclear. The V end was cut by 0 bases, the J end by 9 bases, with 9 bases between. CDR3 size: 12 residues. Germline lookup yields CDR1 LGHNA and CDR2 YNFKEQ. CDR3 protein: CASSQDSERQYF. For the CDR3, the DNA is TGTGCCAGCAGCCAAGATTCGGAGAGGCAGTACTTC.

The chain is built from TRBV4-2 and TRBJ1-5, with D uncertain. Germline V gene sequence: CDR1 LGHNA, CDR2 YNFKEQ. V lost 0 bases and J lost 3, with 6 bases in between. This CDR3 region has 14 residues. The CDR3 spells CASSQDSYNQPQHF. The DNA of the CDR3 is TGTGCCAGCAGCCAAGATAGCTACAATCAGCCCCAGCATTTT.

V is TRBV20-1 and J is TRBJ2-5, with D possibly matching TRBD1 (5 bases). The last part of the DNA fits TRBJ2-7 better; the J call may be wrong. Germline assignment: CDR1 DFQATT and CDR2 SNEGSKA (reference sequence). The length of the CDR3 is 13 residues. The CDR3 DNA follows: TGCAGTGCTAGGACAGCCCTGTCCGACGAGCAGTACTTC. The encoded protein is CSARTALSDEQYF.

The J gene is TRBJ2-5, the V gene TRBV20-1; no clear D. Germline V gene sequence: CDR1 DFQATT, CDR2 SNEGSKA (reference sequence). CDR3 length equals 12 residues. V lost 3 bases and J 3 bases, leaving 8 bases between the germline ends. CDR3 sequence reads: CSASRFEETQYF. The CDR3 DNA sequence: TGCAGTGCTAGCAGATTCGAAGAGACCCAGTACTTC.

The chain links TRBV7-8 to TRBJ1-1; D is unresolved. V dropped 1 base and J dropped 4 bases, with 7 bases sitting between them. There are 13 residues in the CDR3. Germline CDR1 SGHVS, CDR2 FQNEAQ. The CDR3 loop reads CASSLVTTTEAFF. In DNA form, the CDR3 reads TGTGCCAGCAGCTTAGTAACCACCACTGAAGCTTTCTTT. Full variable domain (rest looked up from reference TRBV7-8 and TRBJ1-1): GAGVSQSPRYKVAKRGQDVALRCDPISGHVSLFWYQQALGQGPEFLTYFQNEAQLDKSGLPSDRFFAERPEGSVSTLKIQRTQQEDSAVYLCASSLVTTTEAFFGQGTRLTVV.

V gene TRBV9 combines with J gene TRBJ2-5, with a weak D call TRBD2 (6 bases). The J call is doubtful: the DNA matches TRBJ2-1 better. The length of the CDR3 is 16 residues. The germline CDR1 and CDR2 sequences are SGDLS and YYNGEE. The CDR3 sequence: CASSARAGLTWDEQFF. The CDR3 region has the DNA TGTGCCAGCAGCGCCAGGGCGGGACTCACGTGGGATGAGCAGTTCTTC.

This chain links TRBV5-1 with TRBJ2-1; D possibly uses TRBD1 or TRBD2 (5 bases each). This CDR3 has 12 amino acids. V was pared by 4 bases and J by 9 bases, with 11 bases between. In germline, CDR1 is SGHRS, CDR2 YFSETQ. The CDR3 is CASSGGGFEQFF. In nucleotides, the CDR3 is TGCGCCAGCAGCGGTGGGGGATTTGAGCAGTTCTTC.

This chain uses TRBV29-1 with TRBJ1-2; D perhaps matches TRBD1 (6 bases). V lost 7 bases to trimming and J lost 3 bases, with 9 bases between them. Germline CDR1 is SQVTM and CDR2 is ANQGSEA. The CDR3 contains 11 residues. The CDR3 loop reads CSASGDYGYTF. Written as DNA, the CDR3 is TGCAGCGCTTCAGGGGACTATGGCTACACCTTC.